Sequencing of this T cell receptor beta chain was carried out in a study of T cell responses to AZD1222 COVID-19 vaccine. For the study at large: Pooling was applied to second doses at about 4 or about 12 weeks. General study results and limits: There were mostly white British donors and more females than males, and clonal diversity was possibly underestimated. An increase in Spike-specific TCR breadth and depth was observed after two AZD1222 doses. Only a handful of AZD1222 recipients tested seropositive at baseline.

With regard to this clone: What it binds is unknown.

Between the trimmed V and J ends, which lost 7 bases and 7 bases, there was a span of 11 bases. Germline V CDR1 and CDR2: DFQATT, SNEGSKA (reference sequence). The CDR3 has 11 amino acids. Some clones are missing from TCRdb's copy, which holds only in-frame ones; the method was immunoSEQ multiplex PCR. The data hold fewer than 110,000 clones, with around 83% observed a single time. J is TRBJ2-1 and V is TRBV20-1; no reliable D call. The receptor's source is an adult in good health. The sample here was peripheral blood, taken on day 0 of AZD1222 vaccination. The CDR3 here is CSGYHSNEQFF. DNA of the CDR3: TGCAGTGGATATCATAGTAATGAGCAGTTCTTC.